The 18 T cell receptor beta chains presented below share a single source sample, sequenced in a study of shared clonotypes between healthy human individuals. Assay used: immunoSEQ multiplex PCR; TCRdb lists only in-frame clones, some missing. The sample includes 2,500,000 or so clones, 93% of them seen just once. Sequencing used naive CD4+ T cells from PBMCs. Subset noted: CD45RA+ positively selected. These receptors originate from a young man in good health. Some clones in this sample may be carry-over from other donors' samples.

V gene TRBV29-1 combines with J gene TRBJ1-2, with D possibly matching TRBD1 (6 bases). Germline CDR1 SQVTM, CDR2 ANQGSEA. This CDR3 is 13 amino acids long. V was cut by 3 bases and J by 5 bases, with 13 bases left in between. The CDR3 coding sequence is TGCAGCGTTGATCGGGCAGGGGAGTATGGCTACACCTTC. Translating it yields CSVDRAGEYGYTF.

This chain links TRBV5-5 with TRBJ1-3, with D hard to call. Germline CDR1 is SGHKS and CDR2 is YYEKEE (reference sequence). The CDR3 is 14 residues long. V gave up 0 bases and J gave up 2 bases, with 6 bases separating them. Written as DNA, the CDR3 is TGTGCCAGCAGCTTGGTGGGAGCTGGAAACACCATATATTTT. It yields the protein CASSLVGAGNTIYF.

The V gene is TRBV4-1, the J gene TRBJ2-1; D call uncertain. Germline V gene data show CDR1 as MGHRA and CDR2 as YSYEKL. There are 12 residues in the CDR3. With 5 bases removed from V and 10 bases from J, the gap between germline ends came to 12 bases. The CDR3 region has the DNA TGCGCCAGCAGCAAAGGTAGATACGAGCAGTTCTTC. It specifies CASSKGRYEQFF.

This CDR3 is CASSPTTEHYGYTF. CDR3 bases: TGCGCCAGCAGCCCGACCACCGAACACTATGGCTACACCTTC. The chain has TRBV5-1 and TRBJ1-2; D is undetermined. V lost 4 bases and J 3 bases, leaving 13 bases between the germline ends. The CDR3 is 14 amino acids. CDR1 is SGHRS and CDR2 is YFSETQ in the germline V gene.

The V gene is TRBV30, the J gene TRBJ2-2; tentatively, D is TRBD1 or TRBD2 (5 bases each). Trimming shortened V by 2 bases and J by 7 bases, and 14 bases separated the two germline ends. The CDR3 runs 14 residues. The V gene's germline CDR1 is GTSNPN and CDR2 SVGIG (reference sequence). The CDR3 protein is CAWSFRVRDGELFF. CDR3 in DNA: TGTGCCTGGAGTTTCAGGGTCCGGGACGGGGAGCTGTTTTTT. The full variable domain, with the rest looked up from reference TRBV30 and TRBJ2-2, is SQTIHQWPATLVQPVGSPLSLECTVEGTSNPNLYWYRQAAGRGLQLLFYSVGIGQISSEVPQNLSASRPQDRQFILSSKKLLLSDSGFYLCAWSFRVRDGELFFGEGSRLTVL.

A note on this clone: This same CDR3 is encoded by further DNA sequences in the sample. This sequence joins TRBV6-1 and TRBJ2-7, with 7 bases lining up with TRBD1. The junction had 4 bases not matched to a gene; V was cut back by 3 bases and J by 2 bases. Germline V lookup: CDR1 MNHNS, CDR2 SASEGT. This CDR3 region has 14 residues. The CDR3 region is CASSDPGQTYEQYF. The CDR3 DNA follows: TGTGCCAGCAGTGACCCGGGACAGACCTACGAGCAGTACTTC.

The CDR3: CASSLLFVGYTF. CDR3 bases: TGTGCCAGCAGCTTGCTCTTCGTTGGCTACACCTTC. J is TRBJ1-2 and V is TRBV5-8, with no clear D. Per germline, CDR1 SGHTS and CDR2 YDEGEE. The V and J ends lost 1 base and 7 bases respectively, with 8 bases between them. This CDR3 has 12 amino acids.

The CDR3 spells CASSVGGTNEKLFF. The DNA for the CDR3 is TGCGCCAGCTCAGTTGGGGGGACTAATGAAAAACTGTTTTTT. The rearrangement joins TRBV5-1 to TRBJ1-4; D possibly corresponds to TRBD1 (5 bases). The CDR3 covers 14 residues. Trimming stripped 7 bases from V and 2 bases from J, with 12 bases between. CDR1 and CDR2 from the germline V gene are SGHRS and YFSETQ.

This clone appeared a single time. The chain has TRBV6-1 and TRBJ2-5; D remains unclear. CDR3 size: 13 residues. Trimming cost V 7 bases and J 4 bases, with 13 bases left between them. The germline gives CDR1 MNHNS, CDR2 SASEGT. The CDR3 DNA sequence: TGTGCCAGCACATCGGCTGCCTCAGAGACCCAGTACTTC. Translated, it gives CASTSAASETQYF.

V gene TRBV4-2 combines with J gene TRBJ2-1, with 8 bases lining up with TRBD1. The germline gives CDR1 LGHNA, CDR2 YNFKEQ. J gave up 6 bases and V 0 bases, and 4 bases lay outside the gene matches. There are 15 residues in the CDR3. CDR3 loop: CASSQEDRVLNEQFF. For the CDR3, the DNA is TGTGCCAGCAGCCAAGAGGACAGGGTGCTCAATGAGCAGTTCTTC.

Only one count was recorded for this clone. V usage is TRBV9 and J usage is TRBJ2-7; 13 bases fit TRBD2. The germline CDR1 and CDR2 sequences are SGDLS and YYNGEE. The trim removed 3 bases at V and 2 bases at J, leaving 5 bases unmatched. The CDR3 contains 16 residues. In DNA form, the CDR3 reads TGTGCCAGCAGCGCCACCGGGACTAGCGGGGCCTACGAGCAGTACTTC. Encoded protein: CASSATGTSGAYEQYF.

The gene calls are TRBV6-6 and TRBJ1-2; maybe TRBD1 (5 bases). Germline V CDR1 and CDR2: MNHNY, SVGAGI (reference sequence). V was clipped by 6 bases and J by 2 bases, with 16 bases between them. The CDR3 contains 15 residues. CDR3 bases: TGTGCCAGCAGGGCCCGGCCGGGGGGGAACTATGGCTACACCTTC. Its protein is CASRARPGGNYGYTF.

The chain employs TRBV5-6 and TRBJ2-3; 12 nucleotides align to TRBD2. Germline trimming cut 4 bases from V and 3 bases from J; bases unmatched to any gene: 9. CDR1 SGHDT and CDR2 YYEEEE come from the germline V gene. CDR3 length equals 17 residues. The CDR3 sequence is CASSGEILAGGTDTQYF. The CDR3 DNA sequence: TGTGCCAGCAGCGGGGAAATACTAGCGGGAGGAACAGATACGCAGTATTTT. Full variable domain (outside the CDR3, taken from reference TRBV5-6 and TRBJ2-3): DAGVTQSPTHLIKTRGQQVTLRCSPKSGHDTVSWYQQALGQGPQFIFQYYEEEERQRGNFPDRFSGHQFPNYSSELNVNALLLGDSALYLCASSGEILAGGTDTQYFGPGTRLTVL.

About this clone itself: As the CDR3 is not closed by the conserved phenylalanine or tryptophan, this likely results from a read error. The DNA is omitted, as the CDR3 cannot be located on it reliably, and the CDR3 follows TCRdb's listing. The chain uses TRBV28 and TRBJ2-7; the table calls TRBD2, which could not be checked here. Counting both end residues, the CDR3 totals 17 amino acids. Germline V gene sequence: CDR1 MDHEN, CDR2 SYDVKM. CDR3 residues: CASSSAGRGRAQIQFLY.

Regarding this clone: Other nucleotide sequences from this sample produce the same CDR3. This chain uses TRBV7-3 with TRBJ2-1; D unclear. V dropped 4 bases and J dropped 6 bases, with 7 bases sitting between them. Germline CDR1 is SGHTA and CDR2 is FQGTGA. The CDR3 is 12 residues long. CDR3: CASSSKGNEQFF. For the CDR3, the DNA is TGTGCCAGCAGCTCTAAGGGCAATGAGCAGTTCTTC.

The J gene is TRBJ1-4, the V gene TRBV6-1; no clear D. The CDR3 has 14 residues. Between the trimmed V and J ends, which lost 0 bases and 4 bases, there was a span of 6 bases. Germline CDR1 reads MNHNS; CDR2 reads SASEGT. DNA for the CDR3: TGTGCCAGCAGTGAAGCACGGTATAATGAAAAACTGTTTTTT. This encodes CASSEARYNEKLFF.

The V gene is TRBV4-2, the J gene TRBJ2-1, with TRBD2 identical over 8 bases. Germline trimming cut 0 bases from V and 7 bases from J; bases unmatched to any gene: 8. CDR1 LGHNA and CDR2 YNFKEQ come from the germline V gene. This CDR3 has 16 amino acids. CDR3 DNA: TGTGCCAGCAGCCAAGATCTAGCGGGCCCTCTTAATGAGCAGTTCTTC. Residues: CASSQDLAGPLNEQFF.

The rearrangement links TRBV28 to TRBJ2-1; D is unresolved. V was shortened by 3 bases and J by 0 bases, with 3 bases between the two germline ends. This CDR3 comprises 13 residues. In germline, CDR1 is MDHEN, CDR2 SYDVKM. Here the CDR3 reads CASSFNSYNEQFF. The CDR3 DNA follows: TGTGCCAGCAGTTTCAACTCCTACAATGAGCAGTTCTTC.